This T cell receptor (beta chain) was captured in a study of CD8 T cells in ankylosing spondylitis. Notes on the study in general: In ankylosing spondylitis blood, a motif of eight highly homologous TCR beta variants appeared characteristic.

The germline V and J ends were trimmed by 5 bases and 5 bases, with 15 bases remaining between them. This CDR3 is 14 amino acids long. Germline V gives CDR1 SGHVS, CDR2 FNYEAQ. Scientists made TCR beta libraries using quantitative 5'-RACE with molecular barcodes. One entry per CDR3 protein results from TCRdb running MiXCR on the 5' RACE reads. The data hold 150,000 to 200,000 distinct CDR3 sequences, with 18% observed a single time. With respect to this clonotype: What it binds is unknown.

This clonotype was obtained from a male donor aged 10 to 30 with ankylosing spondylitis or in good health (not recorded which). Input material: blood, either unsorted or a sorted T cell fraction (not recorded which). V and J are TRBV7-6 and TRBJ2-5; maybe TRBD2 (6 bases). The CDR3 coding sequence is TGTGCCAGCAGCCCCCTGGGGGGTGGTGAGACCCAGTACTTC. This translates into CASSPLGGGETQYF.